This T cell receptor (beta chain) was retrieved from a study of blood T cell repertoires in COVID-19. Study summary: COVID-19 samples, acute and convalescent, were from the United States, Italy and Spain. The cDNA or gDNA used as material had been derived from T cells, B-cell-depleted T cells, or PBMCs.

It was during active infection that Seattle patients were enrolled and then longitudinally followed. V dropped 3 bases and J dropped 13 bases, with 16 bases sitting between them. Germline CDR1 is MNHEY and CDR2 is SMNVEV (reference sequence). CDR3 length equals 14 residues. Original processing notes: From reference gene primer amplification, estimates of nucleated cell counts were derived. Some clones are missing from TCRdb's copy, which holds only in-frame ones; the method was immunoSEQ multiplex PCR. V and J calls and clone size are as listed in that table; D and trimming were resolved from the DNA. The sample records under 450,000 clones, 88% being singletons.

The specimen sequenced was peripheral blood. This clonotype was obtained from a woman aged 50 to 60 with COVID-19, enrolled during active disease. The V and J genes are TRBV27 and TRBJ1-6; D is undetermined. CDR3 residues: CASSFNARGTPLHF. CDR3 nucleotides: TGTGCCAGCAGTTTTAATGCGCGAGGTACCCCCCTCCACTTT.